Below are 31 T cell receptor beta chains sequenced from a single sample in a study of cytomegalovirus exposure and HLA in healthy donors. This PCR relied on a set of 60 Vbeta primers and 13 Jbeta primers. Some clones are missing from TCRdb's copy, which holds only in-frame ones; the method was immunoSEQ multiplex PCR. The data hold tens of thousands of clones, with roughly 80% observed a single time. Sequenced sample: PBMCs. These receptor sequences come from a woman aged 35 to 49 in good health and CMV-seropositive.

This sequence joins TRBV7-2 and TRBJ2-3, with 7 bases fitting TRBD2. Unmatched junction bases numbered 15, after V lost 6 bases and J lost 9 bases. Germline loops: CDR1 SGHTA, CDR2 FQGNSA. The CDR3 has 15 residues. Here the CDR3 reads CASSLSGPLIGTQYF. The DNA of the CDR3 is TGTGCCAGCAGTCTTAGCGGGCCTTTAATAGGAACGCAGTATTTT.

CDR3 region: CASSLLTLGGGSNYGYTF. In DNA, the CDR3 is TGTGCCAGCAGCTTACTGACCCTTGGGGGGGGGAGTAACTATGGCTACACCTTC. V gene TRBV7-2 combines with J gene TRBJ1-2, with D perhaps TRBD1 (5 bases). This CDR3 has 18 residues. Trimming took 2 bases from V and 1 from J, leaving 20 bases between them. Germline V gene data show CDR1 as SGHTA and CDR2 as FQGNSA.

Remarks on this clone: The same CDR3 is also encoded by other DNA sequences in this sample. J is TRBJ2-5 and V is TRBV6-5; D possibly corresponds to TRBD1 (6 bases). V was trimmed by 3 bases and J by 0 bases, leaving 8 bases between them. This CDR3 has 14 amino acids. The germline V gene has CDR1 MNHEY and CDR2 SVGAGI. The CDR3 sequence: CASSYRTDQETQYF. In DNA form, the CDR3 reads TGTGCCAGCAGTTATCGGACAGACCAAGAGACCCAGTACTTC.

The chain uses TRBV9 and TRBJ2-2; 7 bases agree with TRBD1. CDR1 is SGDLS, CDR2 YYNGEE, per germline. This CDR3 comprises 19 residues. After removal of 0 bases from V and 2 bases from J, the junction contained 13 bases not matched to a gene. Written as DNA, the CDR3 is TGTGCCAGCAGCGTAGTCCCCACTTCCGGGACAGATAACACCGGGGAGCTGTTTTTT. Translated, it gives CASSVVPTSGTDNTGELFF.

This chain links TRBV2 with TRBJ2-3; TRBD2 is a possible D gene (6 bases). The CDR3 length is 13 residues. The germline gives CDR1 SNHLY, CDR2 FYNNEI. Trimming removed 11 bases at V and 8 bases at J, with 20 bases between. The CDR3: CAGHRDSYGTQYF. The CDR3 coding sequence is TGTGCCGGCCACCGGGACTCATACGGTACGCAGTATTTT.

V usage is TRBV7-2 and J usage is TRBJ2-1; 8 bases match TRBD2. After removal of 1 base from V and 7 bases from J, the junction contained 9 bases not matched to a gene. The length of the CDR3 is 16 residues. CDR1 and CDR2 (germline): SGHTA, FQGNSA. The CDR3 coding sequence is TGTGCCAGCAGCTTAGGGGGTGATAGCGGGATTAATGAGCAGTTCTTC. This gives the protein CASSLGGDSGINEQFF.

As concerns this clone: An end of the junction differs from the germline gene, which may be a read error. This chain uses TRBV11-3 with TRBJ1-1; D gene uncertain. From germline, CDR1 is SGHNT and CDR2 YENEEA. This CDR3 is built from 15 residues. CDR3 in amino acids: CAGSFEEGLNTEAFF. DNA for the CDR3: TGTGCCGGCAGCTTTGAGGAGGGATTGAACACTGAAGCTTTCTTT.

The chain is built from TRBV5-1 and TRBJ2-1; D is undetermined. The CDR3 consists of 17 residues. The V and J ends lost 1 base and 4 bases respectively, with 18 bases between them. From germline, CDR1 is SGHRS and CDR2 YFSETQ. The CDR3: CASSLFVGDPGYNEQFF. Here the CDR3 DNA reads TGCGCCAGCAGCTTGTTTGTCGGCGACCCGGGTTACAATGAGCAGTTCTTC.

The rearrangement uses TRBV19 and TRBJ1-6, with 9 positions matching TRBD1. Germline V gives CDR1 LNHDA, CDR2 SQIVND (reference sequence). The V gene end was trimmed by 5 bases and the J gene end by 7 bases; junction bases not matched to a gene: 12. The CDR3 loop spans 17 amino acids. The CDR3 region has the DNA TGTGCCAGTAGTTCACAGACAGGGGGTGTAACAAATTCACCCCTCCACTTT. This encodes CASSSQTGGVTNSPLHF.

The chain is built from TRBV19 and TRBJ2-1; D is unresolved. Per germline, CDR1 LNHDA and CDR2 SQIVND (reference sequence). CDR3 length equals 15 residues. The germline V and J ends were trimmed by 4 bases and 0 bases, with 10 bases remaining between them. CDR3 coding DNA: TGTGCCAGTAGTAGTGTCCCTAGCTCCTACAATGAGCAGTTCTTC. It codes for CASSSVPSSYNEQFF.

The chain joins TRBV27 to TRBJ1-4, with 9 bases that match TRBD1. Germline-derived CDR1 and CDR2 are MNHEY and SMNVEV (reference sequence). V was pared by 2 bases and J by 10 bases, with 17 bases of the junction left unmatched. The CDR3 consists of 18 residues. CDR3 residues: CASSLRPTTGTGHGKLFF. As DNA, the CDR3 is TGTGCCAGCAGTTTACGCCCCACTACCGGGACAGGGCATGGAAAACTGTTTTTT.

The rearrangement joins TRBV18 to TRBJ1-1; 11 bases are shared with TRBD1. Trimming cost V 5 bases and J 7 bases; bases outside gene matches: 6. The germline V gene encodes CDR1 KGHSH and CDR2 LQKENI. The CDR3 covers 14 residues. CDR3 DNA: TGTGCCAGCTCATACCGGGACAGGGGGTTTGAAGCTTTCTTT. This gives the protein CASSYRDRGFEAFF.

The chain carries TRBV21-1 and TRBJ2-7; the table gives TRBD2 as D, unverified against the DNA. TRBV21-1 is tagged as a pseudogene. The CDR3 contains 21 residues. The DNA for the CDR3 is TGTGCCAGCAGCGCAAAGGGGTCGAGGGAGTGGTGGCGGGAGACTTCCTACGAGCAGTACTTC. Translation: CASSAKGSREWWRETSYEQYF.

The V call is TRBV7-3, the J call TRBJ2-3; possibly TRBD2 for D (6 bases). This CDR3 is built from 17 residues. CDR1 and CDR2 (germline): SGHTA, FQGTGA. V lost 0 bases and J lost 0, with 13 bases in between. CDR3 region: CASSLTTLGGSTDTQYF. The CDR3, as DNA: TGTGCCAGCAGCTTAACTACTTTGGGGGGAAGCACAGATACGCAGTATTTT.

The V gene is TRBV29-1, the J gene TRBJ2-1; D is perhaps TRBD1 (5 bases). CDR1 SQVTM and CDR2 ANQGSEA come from the germline V gene. The V end lost 6 bases, the J end lost 0 bases, and 9 bases lay between the germline ends. This CDR3 has 13 residues. The CDR3 sequence is CSVDSSSYNEQFF. The CDR3 DNA is TGCAGCGTCGACAGTAGCTCCTACAATGAGCAGTTCTTC.

This clone has just one count. This chain connects TRBV7-9 to TRBJ1-1; D is ambiguous. The CDR3 is 14 amino acids. The germline V gene encodes CDR1 SEHNR and CDR2 FQNEAQ (reference sequence). Trimming took off 5 bases at V and 2 bases at J, with 12 bases between the two ends. In DNA, the CDR3 is TGTGCCAGCAGCCTCCTCGGACTCAACACTGAAGCTTTCTTT. It encodes CASSLLGLNTEAFF.

The CDR3 spells CASSPRDRELSGANVLTF. The CDR3 nucleotides are TGTGCCAGCAGCCCTCGAGACAGGGAACTCTCTGGGGCCAACGTCCTGACTTTC. The chain uses TRBV21-1 and TRBJ2-6; TRBD1, as called in the table, went unchecked against the DNA. TRBV21-1 is classified as a pseudogene. The CDR3 totals 18 residues.

The chain has TRBV11-3 and TRBJ1-1; 11 bases fit TRBD1. The CDR3 consists of 15 residues. After removal of 1 base from V and 5 bases from J, the junction contained 3 bases not matched to a gene. Germline assignment: CDR1 SGHNT and CDR2 YENEEA. The DNA of the CDR3 is TGTGCCAGCAGCTTAGGGACAGGGGGCGAGACTGAAGCTTTCTTT. This codes for CASSLGTGGETEAFF. Supplemented by reference TRBV11-3 and TRBJ1-1, the full variable domain reads EAGVVQSPRYKIIEKKQPVAFWCNPISGHNTLYWYLQNLGQGPELLIRYENEEAVDDSQLPKDRFSAERLKGVDSTLKIQPAELGDSAVYLCASSLGTGGETEAFFGQGTRLTVV.

V usage is TRBV7-9 and J usage is TRBJ2-7; D unresolved. The germline V gene has CDR1 SEHNR and CDR2 FQNEAQ (reference sequence). Trimming stripped 1 base from V and 2 bases from J, with 6 bases between. The CDR3 spans 13 residues. The CDR3 spells CASSLGYTYEQYF. The DNA of the CDR3 is TGTGCCAGCAGCTTAGGTTATACCTACGAGCAGTACTTC.

J is TRBJ1-1 and V is TRBV7-9, with 11 bases matching TRBD1. Germline CDR1 SEHNR, CDR2 FQNEAQ (reference sequence). The CDR3 consists of 14 residues. With V trimmed by 5 bases and J by 6 bases, 5 bases remained unmatched. CDR3 residues: CASSADRGHAEAFF. CDR3 nucleotides: TGTGCCAGCAGCGCGGACAGGGGGCATGCTGAAGCTTTCTTT.

The chain joins TRBV19 to TRBJ2-1; a possible D gene is TRBD2 (6 bases). Germline V CDR1 and CDR2: LNHDA, SQIVND (reference sequence). The germline V and J ends were trimmed by 1 base and 4 bases, with 26 bases remaining between them. CDR3 length equals 20 residues. The chain's CDR3 is CASSIVGPGATPMRYNEQFF. CDR3 DNA: TGTGCCAGTAGTATAGTAGGCCCGGGAGCCACCCCTATGCGATACAATGAGCAGTTCTTC. The entire variable domain, with the rest obtained from reference TRBV19 and TRBJ2-1, is as follows: DGGITQSPKYLFRKEGQNVTLSCEQNLNHDAMYWYRQDPGQGLRLIYYSQIVNDFQKGDIAEGYSVSREKKESFPLTVTSAQKNPTAFYLCASSIVGPGATPMRYNEQFFGPGTRLTVL.

Only one count was recorded for this clone. The gene calls are TRBV30 and TRBJ2-1; the match to TRBD2 covers 8 bases. The germline gives CDR1 GTSNPN, CDR2 SVGIG (reference sequence). V shed 4 bases and J 10 bases; nucleotides not matched to a gene: 3. The CDR3 runs 11 residues. The CDR3 protein is CAWNIAGEQFF. Here the CDR3 DNA reads TGTGCCTGGAATATAGCGGGAGAGCAGTTCTTC.

The V call is TRBV27, the J call TRBJ2-3, with D perhaps matching TRBD2 (5 bases). Germline V gene sequence: CDR1 MNHEY, CDR2 SMNVEV (reference sequence). V lost 7 bases to trimming and J lost 3 bases, with 14 bases between them. The CDR3 is made up of 14 amino acids. The CDR3 coding sequence is TGTGCCAGCACCCCGGGAAAACTGACAGATACGCAGTATTTT. Its protein product is CASTPGKLTDTQYF.

The genes are TRBV7-9 and TRBJ2-1; 14 positions match TRBD2. The CDR3 has 16 amino acids. Per the germline V gene, CDR1 is SEHNR and CDR2 is FQNEAQ (reference sequence). J gave up 6 bases and V 4 bases, and 5 bases lay outside the gene matches. CDR3 nucleotides: TGTGCCAGCAGCTCCCTAGGACTAGCGGGGGGCAATGAGCAGTTCTTC. Its protein product is CASSSLGLAGGNEQFF.

This clone appeared a few times. The chain has TRBV27 and TRBJ1-1; D gene unclear. This CDR3 region has 16 residues. Trimming cost V 0 bases and J 4 bases, with 15 bases left between them. Germline lookup yields CDR1 MNHEY and CDR2 SMNVEV (reference sequence). Written as DNA, the CDR3 is TGTGCCAGCAGTTTATCCCAAATGTGGGCGACCACTGAAGCTTTCTTT. It yields the protein CASSLSQMWATTEAFF.

This chain links TRBV16 with TRBJ1-5, with a weak D call TRBD1 (6 bases). Germline loops: CDR1 KGHSY, CDR2 FQNENV. V was pared by 4 bases and J by 1 base, with 17 bases between. The CDR3 length is 17 residues. The CDR3 is CASSPLGLQGSNQPQHF. CDR3 DNA: TGTGCCAGCAGCCCCTTAGGGTTACAGGGAAGCAATCAGCCCCAGCATTTT.

This chain uses TRBV28 with TRBJ1-2; 10 positions agree with TRBD1. Germline V lookup: CDR1 MDHEN, CDR2 SYDVKM. The CDR3 is 14 residues long. Trimming removed 6 bases from V and 6 bases from J; junction bases left unmatched: 7. This chain's CDR3 is CASSTGGQGDGYTF. CDR3 DNA sequence: TGTGCCAGCAGCACGGGTGGACAGGGGGATGGCTACACCTTC.

The CDR3 DNA follows: TGTGCCAGCAGCTTCCTAGCGGGAGGCCTTCCCAACTCCTACGAGCAGTACTTC. Amino acids: CASSFLAGGLPNSYEQYF. The chain carries TRBV5-6 and TRBJ2-7, with 11 nucleotides matching TRBD2. Trimming removed 2 bases from V and 0 bases from J; junction bases left unmatched: 10. The CDR3 has 18 residues. Germline loops: CDR1 SGHDT, CDR2 YYEEEE.

This chain joins TRBV5-8 and TRBJ2-4, with D perhaps TRBD2 (6 bases). Germline lookup yields CDR1 SGHTS and CDR2 YDEGEE. V was cut by 10 bases and J by 2 bases, with 16 bases left in between. The CDR3 runs to 14 residues. This CDR3 reads CAQGVGGTKNIQYF. The CDR3 nucleotides read TGTGCCCAAGGGGTCGGGGGAACCAAAAACATTCAGTACTTC.

The rearrangement uses TRBV19 and TRBJ2-2; 9 nucleotides match TRBD2. CDR1 and CDR2 (germline): LNHDA, SQIVND (reference sequence). J was trimmed by 6 bases and V by 3 bases; bases with no gene match: 5. CDR3 length: 15 residues. CDR3 in DNA: TGTGCCAGTAGTATGGCTAGCGGGGTCCCCGGGGAGCTGTTTTTT. This codes for CASSMASGVPGELFF.

Concerning this clone itself: The identical CDR3 is also encoded by other nucleotide sequences in the sample. The chain carries TRBV18 and TRBJ1-1; D is unresolved. V lost 0 bases and J 4 bases, leaving 9 bases between the germline ends. This CDR3 comprises 14 residues. Germline lookup yields CDR1 KGHSH and CDR2 LQKENI. The CDR3 bases are TGTGCCAGCTCACCACCGGCCCGGGTCACTGAAGCTTTCTTT. Encoded protein: CASSPPARVTEAFF.